This TCR beta chain derives from a study of blood T cells in healthy people across ages. Per sample, a minimum of 6 million PBMCs were isolated. Extraction yielded at least 5.5 micrograms of total RNA per sample. With regard to this clonotype: The target antigen is unknown.

Germline assignment: CDR1 SEHNR and CDR2 FQNEAQ (reference sequence). With 2 bases removed from V and 7 bases from J, the gap between germline ends came to 14 bases. This CDR3 has 14 residues. A second PCR of roughly 6 to 12 cycles used a sample-barcoded 5' primer and a J-beta primer mix. Every cDNA was tagged by a template-switch adaptor with 12 random nucleotides. Each CDR3 protein is one row after TCRdb ran MiXCR on the 5' RACE reads. This sample yields some 290,000 distinct CDR3 sequences, of which around 30% are seen a single time; 25% to 35% belongs to the top ten. Regarding the study as a whole: The diversity estimates, figures obtained from one million T cells, were considered underestimates.

Sequencing used blood. This receptor was identified in a woman aged 70-85 years in good health. The rearrangement uses TRBV7-9 and TRBJ1-1, with D uncertain. The CDR3 DNA follows: TGTGCCAGCAGCTTACCAGCTGGGAGTAATGAAGCTTTCTTT. Protein sequence: CASSLPAGSNEAFF.